The rows below give T cell receptor beta chains drawn from one sample of a study of OX40 agonist ivuxolimab in advanced cancers. Using immunoSEQ multiplex PCR, the repertoire was profiled, and TCRdb retains in-frame clones only, with some absent. The top ten clones hold about 5.5% of a sample with approximately 92,000 clones, roughly 80% of them seen once. The source material was CD4+ or CD8+ T cells sorted from blood, sampled in a trial of the OX40 agonist ivuxolimab. These receptors came from an adult with an advanced solid tumor such as melanoma, head and neck, liver or kidney cancer. The CDR3 runs from the conserved cysteine through the conserved F or W. Each record gives: clone size, J gene, D gene, V gene, CDR3 protein, CDR3 DNA. D genes are given only for firm matches. A row's size may be missing; if present it is once, few, many or a size class.

NA TRBJ2-7 TRBD2 TRBV2 CASRQLGTTYEQYF TGTGCCAGCAGGCAACTCGGGACTACCTACGAGCAGTACTTC
NA TRBJ1-2 TRBD1 TRBV18 CASSLSTGYGYTF TGTGCCAGCTCACTTTCGACAGGGTATGGCTACACCTTC
NA TRBJ1-2 NA TRBV6-1 CASSEATEYYGYTF TGTGCCAGCAGTGAAGCGACGGAGTACTATGGCTACACCTTC
NA TRBJ1-1 NA TRBV28 CASSFRGGSTEAFF TGTGCCAGCAGTTTCAGGGGAGGAAGCACTGAAGCTTTCTTT
NA TRBJ2-1 NA TRBV25-1 CASSEYEGGDNEQFF TGTGCCAGCAGTGAATATGAGGGGGGCGACAATGAGCAGTTCTTC
NA TRBJ2-7 NA TRBV28 CASSPPATDEQYF TGTGCCAGCAGTCCCCCGGCTACGGACGAGCAGTACTTC
NA TRBJ2-7 NA TRBV7-2 CASSLGQVYEQYF TGTGCCAGCAGCTTAGGACAGGTCTACGAGCAGTACTTC
NA TRBJ2-3 NA TRBV15 CATSRDASRNTQYF TGTGCCACCAGCAGAGATGCCTCTAGGAATACGCAGTATTTT
once TRBJ2-7 TRBD1 TRBV10-3 CAIREDRQTYEQYF TGTGCCATCAGGGAGGACAGGCAAACCTACGAGCAGTACTTC
NA TRBJ1-5 TRBD1 TRBV15 CATSGTGTGVNQPQHF TGTGCCACCAGCGGAACCGGGACAGGGGTCAATCAGCCCCAGCATTTT
NA TRBJ2-7 NA TRBV11-2 CASSSRQAMQYF TGTGCCAGCAGCTCGCGACAGGCCATGCAGTACTTC
NA TRBJ1-5 NA TRBV2 CASTEWENNNQPQHF TGTGCCAGCACGGAATGGGAAAACAACAATCAGCCCCAGCATTTT
NA TRBJ2-7 NA TRBV30 CAWSVLGGYEQYF TGTGCCTGGAGTGTACTGGGGGGCTACGAGCAGTACTTC
once TRBJ2-1 TRBD2 TRBV9 CASSGGLAEYNEQFF TGTGCCAGCAGCGGAGGACTAGCGGAGTACAATGAGCAGTTCTTC
NA TRBJ2-1 NA TRBV7-9 CASSLDQGWDEQFF TGTGCCAGCAGCTTAGATCAGGGGTGGGATGAGCAGTTCTTC
NA TRBJ2-7 NA TRBV21-1 CASSAQTGAGYEQYF TGTGCCAGCAGCGCCCAGACAGGGGCAGGCTACGAGCAGTACTTC
few TRBJ1-5 NA TRBV2 CASSDGGDSNQPQHF TGTGCCAGCAGTGACGGTGGGGATAGCAATCAGCCCCAGCATTTT
NA TRBJ2-1 NA TRBV2 CASRPRGWHNEQFF TGTGCCAGCAGACCCCGGGGGTGGCACAATGAGCAGTTCTTC
few TRBJ2-7 NA TRBV5-1 CASRHDYERPYEQYF TGCGCCAGCAGGCATGACTACGAGAGGCCATACGAGCAGTACTTC
NA TRBJ1-1 NA TRBV15 CATSRDSAGITEAFF TGTGCCACCAGCAGAGATTCGGCGGGGATCACTGAAGCTTTCTTT
NA TRBJ1-5 NA TRBV9 CASSGGGRDQPQHF TGTGCCAGCAGCGGGGGTGGGAGGGATCAGCCCCAGCATTTT
NA TRBJ2-3 TRBD2 TRBV19 CASMSRTSGTQYF TGTGCCAGTATGAGCCGGACTAGCGGGACGCAGTATTTT
NA TRBJ2-2 TRBD2 TRBV10-3 CAISETSGATGELFF TGTGCCATCAGTGAAACTAGCGGGGCCACCGGGGAGCTGTTTTTT
NA TRBJ1-5 NA TRBV6-6 CASSYGPSNQPQHF TGTGCCAGCAGTTACGGGCCGAGCAATCAGCCCCAGCATTTT
NA TRBJ1-4 TRBD1 TRBV7-2 CASSLGRDRVPNEKLFF TGTGCCAGCAGCTTAGGCCGGGACAGGGTCCCTAATGAAAAACTGTTTTTT
NA TRBJ2-7 NA TRBV7-2 CASSLDSSYEQYF TGTGCCAGCAGCTTGGACAGCTCCTACGAGCAGTACTTC
NA TRBJ1-6 NA TRBV19 CASSSWGSYNSPLHF TGTGCCAGTAGCTCGTGGGGTTCCTATAATTCACCCCTCCACTTT
NA TRBJ1-1 NA TRBV2 CASTSGGSTEAFF TGTGCCAGCACCTCTGGGGGTAGCACTGAAGCTTTCTTT
NA TRBJ2-1 TRBD2 TRBV6-5 CASNRGLAGNNEQFF TGTGCCAGCAACCGAGGACTAGCGGGTAACAATGAGCAGTTCTTC
NA TRBJ1-2 TRBD1 TRBV29-1 CSVKYRGGGYGYTF TGCAGCGTTAAATACAGGGGAGGAGGCTATGGCTACACCTTC
NA TRBJ1-2 TRBD1 TRBV4-1 CASSQDGQGRNYGYTF TGCGCCAGCAGCCAAGATGGACAGGGGAGAAACTATGGCTACACCTTC
NA TRBJ1-5 NA TRBV7-9 CASSRRGNSNQPQHF TGTGCCAGCAGCCGGAGAGGGAATAGCAATCAGCCCCAGCATTTT
NA TRBJ1-2 NA TRBV6-4 CASSEITGTPRTF TGTGCCAGCAGTGAAATCACCGGGACACCCAGGACCTTC
NA TRBJ2-2 TRBD2 TRBV27 CAIGLAGGPAGELFF TGTGCCATCGGACTAGCGGGGGGGCCGGCCGGGGAGCTGTTTTTT
few TRBJ1-1 NA TRBV29-1 CSVGRKNTEAFF TGCAGCGTAGGACGGAAGAACACTGAAGCTTTCTTT
once TRBJ1-5 NA TRBV18 CASSPSQGNHQPQHF TGTGCCAGCTCACCGAGCCAGGGGAATCATCAGCCCCAGCATTTT
NA TRBJ2-1 NA TRBV11-3 CASSATENNEQFF TGTGCCAGCAGCGCGACGGAAAACAATGAGCAGTTCTTC